This T cell receptor (beta chain) was sequenced during a study of OX40 agonist ivuxolimab in advanced cancers. Study in general: Subjects had a mean age of about 65 years, with a range of about 23 to 85; more than 75% were male. Study observations and caveats: It was also the case that some nonresponders had low normalized T-cell clonal expansion.

As concerns this clone: Its cognate antigen is unknown.

The germline V gene has CDR1 MGHDK and CDR2 SYGVNS. The CDR3 has 16 residues. After removal of 4 bases from V and 0 bases from J, the junction contained 5 bases not matched to a gene. Assay used: immunoSEQ multiplex PCR; TCRdb lists only in-frame clones, some missing. The profile shows just under 65,000 clones, roughly 86% of them singletons. This sequence joins TRBV25-1 and TRBJ1-4; 7 bases match TRBD1. The TCR sequence derives from an adult with an advanced solid tumor such as melanoma, head and neck, liver or kidney cancer. Specimen: CD4+ or CD8+ T cells sorted from blood, collected in a trial of the OX40 agonist ivuxolimab. CDR3 sequence (DNA): TGTGCCAGCAGTGTGACAAGGGGGCCAACTAATGAAAAACTGTTTTTT. Protein sequence: CASSVTRGPTNEKLFF.